The 11 T cell receptor beta chains below come from one sample, sequenced in a study of cytomegalovirus exposure and HLA in healthy donors. It was with 60 Vbeta and 13 Jbeta primers that the PCR ran. Measured with immunoSEQ multiplex PCR; TCRdb has only the in-frame clones, and not every one. This sample has tens of thousands of clones; about 79% occur once, and the top ten carry 1.5% to 2%. The sample was PBMCs. Receptors were obtained from a man aged 35 to 55 in good health and CMV-seronegative.

The CDR3 sequence is CSVDYTGFLGNEQFF. CDR3 nucleotide sequence: TGCAGCGTGGATTATACAGGGTTTCTTGGCAATGAGCAGTTCTTC. V gene TRBV29-1 combines with J gene TRBJ2-1; tentative D call: TRBD1 (6 bases). Germline CDR1 reads SQVTM; CDR2 reads ANQGSEA. The CDR3 has 15 residues. V lost 6 bases to trimming and J lost 6 bases, with 21 bases between them.

This rearrangement joins TRBV18 to TRBJ1-3; D gene ambiguous. Trimming removed 8 bases from V and 0 bases from J, with 14 bases in between. The CDR3 has 15 amino acids. The germline V gene encodes CDR1 KGHSH and CDR2 LQKENI. This chain's CDR3 is CASVAGRDSGNTIYF. The CDR3 region has the DNA TGTGCCAGCGTGGCCGGACGGGACTCTGGAAACACCATATATTTT. Drawing the rest from reference TRBV18 and TRBJ1-3, the complete variable domain is NAGVMQNPRHLVRRRGQEARLRCSPMKGHSHVYWYRQLPEEGLKFMVYLQKENIIDESGMPKERFSAEFPKEGPSILRIQQVVRGDSAAYFCASVAGRDSGNTIYFGEGSWLTVV.

The chain links TRBV11-1 to TRBJ2-1, with D possibly being TRBD2 (6 bases). Trimming stripped 3 bases from V and 15 bases from J, with 18 bases between. The length of the CDR3 is 13 residues. In germline, CDR1 is SGHAT, CDR2 FQDESV (reference sequence). The CDR3, as DNA: TGTGCCAGCAGCTTTTCGGTCGGGGGACCCTCGTTCTTC. Residues: CASSFSVGGPSFF.

This chain connects TRBV7-2 to TRBJ2-7, with a weak D call TRBD1 (5 bases). Trimming removed 5 bases at V and 7 bases at J, with 15 bases between. Germline V lookup: CDR1 SGHTA, CDR2 FQGNSA. The CDR3 totals 13 residues. The CDR3 DNA follows: TGTGCCAGCAGCGGGCGTCAGGGAAGAGAGCAGTACTTC. This codes for CASSGRQGREQYF.

This clone was seen once. The V gene is TRBV19, the J gene TRBJ1-1; possibly TRBD1 for D (6 bases). The CDR3 has 13 residues. The ends were cut back, 6 bases at V and 2 bases at J, with 10 bases in the middle. Germline V gene sequence: CDR1 LNHDA, CDR2 SQIVND (reference sequence). Here the CDR3 DNA reads TGTGCCAGTAGCGGACAGATTAACACTGAAGCTTTCTTT. This sequence encodes CASSGQINTEAFF.

This chain links TRBV6-5 with TRBJ1-4; the match to TRBD1 covers 8 bases. V trimming: 2 bases; J trimming: 7 bases; junction bases outside the gene matches: 3. The germline V gene has CDR1 MNHEY and CDR2 SVGAGI. This CDR3 is built from 14 residues. The CDR3 protein is CASSYGTGIEKLFF. The CDR3 DNA is TGTGCCAGCAGTTACGGGACAGGAATTGAAAAACTGTTTTTT.

The chain links TRBV9 to TRBJ1-1, with D maybe TRBD1 (5 bases). Between the trimmed V and J ends, which lost 0 bases and 4 bases, there was a span of 10 bases. The V gene's germline CDR1 is SGDLS and CDR2 YYNGEE. This CDR3 is 14 amino acids long. Here the CDR3 DNA reads TGTGCCAGCAGCGTAGCAGGGAGGGGCACTGAAGCTTTCTTT. Its protein is CASSVAGRGTEAFF.

Regarding this clone: The junction differs from germline at one of its ends, possibly a read error. V gene TRBV27 combines with J gene TRBJ2-6; tentatively, D is TRBD1 (5 bases). Germline V gene data show CDR1 as MNHEY and CDR2 as SMNVEV (reference sequence). The CDR3 runs 15 residues. CDR3 protein: CASSARLAGANGLTF. CDR3 in DNA: TGTGCCAGCAGTGCCCGGCTGGCTGGGGCCAACGGCCTGACTTTC.

This sequence joins TRBV7-2 and TRBJ1-2; D is unclear. Germline CDR1 reads SGHTA; CDR2 reads FQGNSA. This CDR3 spans 15 amino acids. Trimming took 4 bases from V and 8 from J, leaving 20 bases between them. The CDR3 region is CASSWIKDSSEGYTF. DNA for the CDR3: TGTGCCAGCAGCTGGATAAAGGATTCTTCGGAGGGCTACACCTTC.

V is TRBV10-3 and J is TRBJ1-2; 10 nucleotides line up with TRBD1. J lost 6 bases, V lost 10 bases, and 5 bases had no gene match. The germline gives CDR1 ENHRY, CDR2 SYGVKD. The CDR3 is made up of 12 amino acids. In DNA, the CDR3 is TGTGCCACCGCGACAGGGGGCCATGGCTACACCTTC. Protein: CATATGGHGYTF.

The chain couples TRBV2 to TRBJ2-7; a possible D gene is TRBD1 (5 bases). The germline V gene has CDR1 SNHLY and CDR2 FYNNEI. The CDR3 sequence is 14 residues long. V lost 4 bases to trimming and J lost 3 bases, with 13 bases between them. CDR3 region: CASSVQGPGYEQYF. The CDR3 DNA reads TGTGCCAGCAGTGTGCAGGGCCCGGGCTACGAGCAGTACTTC.